This passage covers 19 T cell receptor beta chains from one sample sequenced in a study of blood T cell repertoires in COVID-19. Using immunoSEQ multiplex PCR, the repertoire was profiled, and TCRdb retains in-frame clones only, with some absent. This sample has 57,000 or so clones, with about 90% found just once. The sequenced material came from peripheral blood. These receptors were obtained from a woman aged 45-65 years with active or convalescent COVID-19.

This clone was recorded only once. The J gene is TRBJ2-1, the V gene TRBV5-4; D is possibly TRBD2 (6 bases). Germline V gives CDR1 SGHNT, CDR2 YYREEE (reference sequence). The CDR3 runs to 13 residues. V gave up 3 bases and J gave up 12 bases, with 16 bases separating them. The CDR3 DNA reads TGTGCCAGCAGCTCTCCCCCGGGAGTACGGCAGTTCTTC. Encoded protein: CASSSPPGVRQFF.

This rearrangement joins TRBV4-1 to TRBJ2-7, with 7 bases aligning to TRBD2. CDR3 size: 16 residues. The germline V gene encodes CDR1 MGHRA and CDR2 YSYEKL. V lost 0 bases and J lost 4; bases outside the gene matches: 9. This CDR3 reads CASSQDVELAAYEQYF. CDR3 nucleotide sequence: TGCGCCAGCAGCCAAGATGTCGAGCTAGCGGCTTACGAGCAGTACTTC.

This chain uses TRBV5-6 with TRBJ1-1; D is uncertain. V was clipped by 1 base and J by 7 bases, with 8 bases between them. This CDR3 contains 12 residues. Germline assignment: CDR1 SGHDT and CDR2 YYEEEE. CDR3 nucleotide sequence: TGTGCCAGCAGCTTGCAAGGCGGTGAAGCTTTCTTT. Protein: CASSLQGGEAFF.

The rearrangement links TRBV5-1 to TRBJ1-3; no firm D call. This CDR3 has 14 amino acids. Per the germline V gene, CDR1 is SGHRS and CDR2 is YFSETQ. V shed 4 bases and J shed 5 bases, with 13 bases lying between them. Written as DNA, the CDR3 is TGCGCCAGCAGCAATTTATCTGAGAGAAACACCATATATTTT. Its translation: CASSNLSERNTIYF.

This clone was picked up a small number of times. V is TRBV7-2 and J is TRBJ2-7; TRBD2 is a possible D gene (5 bases). From germline, CDR1 is SGHTA and CDR2 FQGNSA. The length of the CDR3 is 15 residues. V shed 1 base and J shed 2 bases, with 12 bases lying between them. The CDR3 sequence: CASSLEWRATYEQYF. The CDR3 nucleotides are TGTGCCAGCAGCTTAGAATGGCGGGCCACCTACGAGCAGTACTTC.

The sample holds a few counts of this clone. The chain couples TRBV11-3 to TRBJ2-1, with 7 nucleotides matching TRBD2. The V segment lost 2 bases and the J segment 2 bases; nucleotides outside the gene matches: 6. CDR1 is SGHNT and CDR2 is YENEEA in the germline V gene. This CDR3 has 16 amino acids. CDR3 nucleotide sequence: TGTGCCAGCAGCTTATCTAGCGGAGGGGCCTACAATGAGCAGTTCTTC. Translating gives CASSLSSGGAYNEQFF.

V and J are TRBV5-1 and TRBJ2-5, with 7 positions matching TRBD2. V lost 3 bases, J lost 2 bases, and 7 bases stayed unmatched. Germline V lookup: CDR1 SGHRS, CDR2 YFSETQ. CDR3 length equals 15 residues. The CDR3 loop is CASSSPGGMQETQYF. CDR3 coding DNA: TGCGCCAGCAGCTCCCCGGGAGGAATGCAAGAGACCCAGTACTTC.

This CDR3 is CSVDGTGSNEQYF. Written as DNA, the CDR3 is TGCAGCGTTGACGGGACAGGGAGCAACGAGCAGTACTTC. The chain joins TRBV29-1 to TRBJ2-7; TRBD1 matches 9 bases. Germline lookup yields CDR1 SQVTM and CDR2 ANQGSEA. V gave up 3 bases and J gave up 5 bases; unmatched junction bases: 5. The CDR3 contains 13 residues.

This chain uses TRBV6-6 with TRBJ2-1; D gene unclear. The CDR3 is made up of 12 amino acids. Germline V gene sequence: CDR1 MNHNY, CDR2 SVGAGI (reference sequence). Trimming pared 5 bases from V and 7 bases from J, leaving 9 bases between. The chain's CDR3 is CASSPQVNEQFF. CDR3 DNA sequence: TGTGCCAGCAGTCCTCAGGTGAATGAGCAGTTCTTC.

The J gene is TRBJ1-1, the V gene TRBV28; D possibly corresponds to TRBD1 (5 bases). Deletions cut 6 bases from V and 0 bases from J, with 8 bases between. Per the germline V gene, CDR1 is MDHEN and CDR2 is SYDVKM. The CDR3 consists of 13 residues. The CDR3 DNA follows: TGTGCCAGCAGGGAGGGGCTGAACACTGAAGCTTTCTTT. Its translation: CASREGLNTEAFF.

The chain combines TRBV28 with TRBJ1-1; D possibly corresponds to TRBD1 (6 bases). The germline V and J ends were trimmed by 6 bases and 4 bases, with 15 bases remaining between them. Germline V gene data show CDR1 as MDHEN and CDR2 as SYDVKM. The CDR3 consists of 14 residues. Written as DNA, the CDR3 is TGTGCCAGCAGATATTCAGGGGTTGTCACTGAAGCTTTCTTT. Its protein is CASRYSGVVTEAFF.

The DNA for the CDR3 is TGTGCCAGCAGCTTAACGGGACAGGGTGGCACTGAAGCTTTCTTT. It encodes CASSLTGQGGTEAFF. The chain couples TRBV7-3 to TRBJ1-1; 9 bases fit TRBD1. The V gene end was trimmed by 0 bases and the J gene end by 4 bases; junction bases not matched to a gene: 3. Looked up from germline, CDR1 is SGHTA and CDR2 is FQGTGA. This CDR3 is 15 amino acids long.

The J gene is TRBJ1-5, the V gene TRBV19, with TRBD1 matching 7 bases. The ends lost 2 bases at V and 1 base at J; junction bases unmatched: 2. Germline V lookup: CDR1 LNHDA, CDR2 SQIVND (reference sequence). CDR3 length: 15 residues. CDR3 sequence (DNA): TGTGCCAGTAGTATAACAGGGGTGAGCAATCAGCCCCAGCATTTT. This codes for CASSITGVSNQPQHF.

The rearrangement joins TRBV10-1 to TRBJ2-5; 9 bases align to TRBD1. Trimming removed 2 bases from V and 4 bases from J; junction bases left unmatched: 11. Germline V gene data show CDR1 as WNHNN and CDR2 as SYGVQD (reference sequence). The CDR3 is 17 amino acids. The CDR3, as DNA: TGCGCCAGCAGTGAGGGGACAGGGATGTTCATAGGAGAGACCCAGTACTTC. Translated, it gives CASSEGTGMFIGETQYF.

The chain recombines TRBV14 with TRBJ1-4, with D possibly being TRBD1 (6 bases). V was cut by 2 bases and J by 7 bases, with 14 bases left in between. Per the germline V gene, CDR1 is SGHDN and CDR2 is FVKESK. The CDR3 is 15 amino acids. CDR3 in amino acids: CASSQYQGRVEKLFF. CDR3 sequence (DNA): TGTGCCAGCAGCCAATATCAGGGGCGAGTTGAAAAACTGTTTTTT. Drawing the rest from reference TRBV14 and TRBJ1-4, the complete variable domain is EAGVTQFPSHSVIEKGQTVTLRCDPISGHDNLYWYRRVMGKEIKFLLHFVKESKQDESGMPNNRFLAERTGGTYSTLKVQPAELEDSGVYFCASSQYQGRVEKLFFGSGTQLSVL.

The chain recombines TRBV3-1 (or the pseudogene TRBV3-2) with TRBJ1-2; no clear D. V lost 5 bases to trimming and J lost 3 bases, with 10 bases between them. CDR3 length equals 13 residues. The germline CDR1 and CDR2 sequences are LGHDT and YNNKEL (reference sequence). CDR3 amino acids: CASSYDTHYGYTF. The CDR3 DNA reads as TGTGCCAGCAGCTATGACACCCACTATGGCTACACCTTC.

The rearrangement uses TRBV2 and TRBJ1-2; TRBD1 matches at 8 bases. Germline CDR1 SNHLY, CDR2 FYNNEI. Losses at the gene ends were 7 bases for V and 7 bases for J; bases not matched to a gene: 8. The CDR3 is made up of 13 amino acids. CDR3 in amino acids: CASTAQGESGYTF. The CDR3 nucleotides read TGTGCCAGCACCGCACAGGGGGAATCTGGCTACACCTTC.

This rearrangement joins TRBV7-2 to TRBJ1-2, with 7 positions matching TRBD1. Germline V gives CDR1 SGHTA, CDR2 FQGNSA. CDR3 length: 15 amino acids. V shed 1 base, J shed 4 bases, and the junction held 6 bases outside the gene matches. The CDR3 is CASSLGDSAFYGYTF. For the CDR3, the DNA is TGTGCCAGCAGCTTAGGGGACAGTGCGTTCTATGGCTACACCTTC.

The J gene is TRBJ2-5, the V gene TRBV5-1, with 11 bases that match TRBD2. V lost 7 bases to trimming and J lost 1 base; unmatched junction nucleotides: 9. The CDR3 sequence is 16 residues long. CDR1 is SGHRS, CDR2 YFSETQ, per germline. The CDR3 sequence: CASRLLLAGGQETQYF. In DNA, the CDR3 is TGCGCCAGCCGACTTCTTCTAGCGGGAGGCCAAGAGACCCAGTACTTC.